This TCR beta chain emerged from a study of blood T cell repertoires in COVID-19 (TCRdb year 2020). With respect to the entire study: Samples from collaborators originated in the United States, Italy and Spain and spanned both the acute and convalescent phases of COVID-19. Samples came from the ongoing ImmuneRACE study (first 160 participants) plus 1,254 subjects from 6 global collaborators. The dataset comprised deeply sampled blood TCRbeta repertoires from subjects exposed to, actively infected with, or recovered from COVID-19. A de-identified subject ID, COVID-19 status, age in years and sex were almost always included in the sample metadata. Where available, HLA class I and class II types were taken from metadata supplied by the sample provider and were not determined by assay-based typing. The prospective study material was composed of cDNA or gDNA derived from T cells, B-cell-depleted T cells, or PBMCs. A freely available public database, intended as a resource for researchers studying the immune response to SARS-CoV-2, is where the repertoires were released.

General study outcomes and caveats: How much clinical and demographic metadata was included differed by source and by participant, and the metadata was provided uncurated.

TCRbeta CDR3 regions were amplified from genomic DNA by means of the immunoSEQ Assay, a bias-controlled multiplex PCR. In the paper's pipeline: Within the assay, amplification of reference gene primers was used to estimate how many nucleated cells each sample contained. To quantify the absolute abundance of each unique TCRbeta CDR3 rearrangement, sequence reads were collapsed and filtered. Productive Simpson clonality was computed per sample as the square root of Simpson's diversity index over productive rearrangements. TCRdb carries this immuneACCESS record with in-frame sequences only. Its versions omit some clonotypes, under half of them owing to an unresolved V gene in the studies checked, with the rest unexplained. The V and J calls and clone size come from that table; D and trimming were worked out from the DNA. This sample is represented by about 160,000 clones; about 86% of them were singletons. 10% of the sample is in the top ten clones.

Trimming takes 0 bases off V and 5 bases off J; junction bases not matched to a gene: 2. Per the germline V gene, SQVTM is the CDR1 and ANQGSEA is the CDR2. Taken from cysteine to phenylalanine, the CDR3 has 13 residues. The only DNA kept is the CDR3, 39 bases in frame from the first base. Concerning this clone: Its antigen specificity is not known. No much larger clone exists at a distance of one base, and base qualities are not known.

One collaborating source in Seattle enrolled patients while the patients were actively infected and followed the patients over time throughout the course of disease. Each collaborating institution followed its own protocols to collect whole blood in K2EDTA tubes. For TCRbeta analysis, collaborators shipped samples in one of three forms: frozen whole blood, isolated PBMCs, or DNA extracted from either of those sample types. The chain is assembled from TRBV29-1 and TRBJ2-5; 8 central bases correspond to TRBD2. This TCR derives from a woman between 70 and 85 years old with COVID-19, enrolled during active disease. Sequencing was carried out using peripheral blood. At the DNA level, the sequence is TGCAGCGTTGAAGAAGCGGGGGCGGAGACCCAGTACTTC. Its translation is CSVEEAGAETQYF.